Sequencing of this T cell receptor beta chain was carried out in a study of T cell changes during pregnancy in multiple sclerosis. Trimming took off 5 bases at V and 5 bases at J, with 12 bases between the two ends. There are 13 residues in the CDR3. Germline CDR1 SGHAT, CDR2 FQNNGV. Produced via immunoSEQ multiplex PCR; TCRdb's table is partial and in-frame only. Altogether 35,000 to 45,000 clones are present, 80% to 95% being singletons, with the ten largest covering around 0.45%. The sequencing used CD4+ T cells from peripheral blood mononuclear cells, collected in the third trimester of pregnancy. The chain has TRBV11-2 and TRBJ2-5, with D unclear. The TCR sequence derives from a female donor with multiple sclerosis, enrolled in a pregnancy study. The CDR3: CASSRAPRETQYF. CDR3 sequence (DNA): TGTGCCAGCAGCCGAGCGCCTCGGGAGACCCAGTACTTC.